The subject of this entry is one T cell receptor (beta chain). No antigen is known for it. The sample originates from a study of CD8+ T cells in alopecia areata. About the research overall: Oral tofacitinib (5 to 10 mg twice daily) was administered to treated patients. Among treated patients, severity was scored by affected scalp area percentage.

Regarding treatment: oral pan-JAK inhibitor, 5-10 mg twice daily. Findings and caveats of the study: Many expanded lesional clones persisted during tofacitinib (in both scalp and blood).

V was clipped by 1 base and J by 11 bases, with 12 bases between them. Germline values: CDR1 MGHRA, CDR2 YSYEKL. The CDR3 loop spans 13 amino acids. Investigators isolated RNA and reverse transcribed it into cDNA to act as the sequencing template. Sequencing used immunoSEQ multiplex PCR; TCRdb keeps in-frame clones, though not all of them. The table includes fewer than 200,000 clones, roughly 61% detected once. The chain has TRBV4-1 and TRBJ2-1; D perhaps matches TRBD1 (5 bases). The receptor was derived from a human donor with alopecia areata. The sequences come from CD8+ T cells sorted from blood, collected at week 24, from a patient treated with tofacitinib. CDR3 in amino acids: CASSQGLDSKQFF. The DNA of the CDR3 is TGCGCCAGCAGCCAAGGGCTCGACAGTAAGCAGTTCTTC.